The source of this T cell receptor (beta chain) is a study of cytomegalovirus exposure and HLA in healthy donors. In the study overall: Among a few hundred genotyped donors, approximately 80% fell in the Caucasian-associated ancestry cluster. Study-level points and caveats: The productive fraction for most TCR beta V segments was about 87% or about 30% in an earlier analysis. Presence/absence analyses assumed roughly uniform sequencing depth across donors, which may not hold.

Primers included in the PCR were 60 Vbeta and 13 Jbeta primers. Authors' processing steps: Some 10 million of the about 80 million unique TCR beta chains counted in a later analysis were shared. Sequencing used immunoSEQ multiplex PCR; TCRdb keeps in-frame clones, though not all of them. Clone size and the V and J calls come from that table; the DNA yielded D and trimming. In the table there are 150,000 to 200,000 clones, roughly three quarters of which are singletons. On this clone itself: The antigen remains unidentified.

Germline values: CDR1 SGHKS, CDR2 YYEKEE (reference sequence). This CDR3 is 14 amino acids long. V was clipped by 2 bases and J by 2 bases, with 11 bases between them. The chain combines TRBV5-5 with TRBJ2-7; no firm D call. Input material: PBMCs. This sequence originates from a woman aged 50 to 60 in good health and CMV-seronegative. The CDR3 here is CASSFGRITYEQYF. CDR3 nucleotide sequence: TGTGCCAGCAGCTTTGGCAGGATCACCTACGAGCAGTACTTC.